The 32 T cell receptor beta chains below come from one sample, sequenced in a study of CD8 T cells in Susac syndrome. Random hexamers were used to reverse transcribe an amount of about 0.45 to 1 ug RNA. Each CDR3 protein gets one entry after TCRdb re-called the immunoSEQ multiplex PCR reads with MiXCR. The sample lists around 150,000 distinct CDR3 sequences; approximately 95% were seen once. Sequenced material: CD8+ T cells from PBMCs. The origin of the receptors is a human donor with Susac syndrome.

This chain joins TRBV11-1 and TRBJ2-7; 8 bases fit TRBD1. The CDR3 covers 15 residues. The germline gives CDR1 SGHAT, CDR2 FQDESV (reference sequence). The J segment lost 3 bases and the V segment lost 0 bases, leaving 4 bases of the junction unmatched. The chain's CDR3 is CASSLASGQGYEQYF. The CDR3 bases are TGTGCCAGCAGCTTAGCATCCGGACAGGGCTACGAGCAGTACTTC. Full variable domain (rest looked up from reference TRBV11-1 and TRBJ2-7): EAEVAQSPRYKITEKSQAVAFWCDPISGHATLYWYRQILGQGPELLVQFQDESVVDDSQLPKDRFSAERLKGVDSTLKIQPAELGDSAMYLCASSLASGQGYEQYFGPGTRLTVT.

This clonotype was observed once. This chain links TRBV27 with TRBJ2-7; D is undetermined. Trimming cost V 0 bases and J 2 bases, with 11 bases left between them. Germline-derived CDR1 and CDR2 are MNHEY and SMNVEV (reference sequence). The CDR3 totals 15 residues. CDR3 sequence (DNA): TGTGCCAGCAGTTTATCTCGTGGTAATCCCTACGAGCAGTACTTC. As protein: CASSLSRGNPYEQYF.

J is TRBJ1-2 and V is TRBV3-1; tentative D call: TRBD1 (6 bases). Germline CDR1 is LGHDT and CDR2 is YNNKEL (reference sequence). The length of the CDR3 is 14 residues. V gave up 0 bases and J gave up 4 bases, with 9 bases separating them. The CDR3 protein is CASSQDPGAYGYTF. The CDR3, as DNA: TGTGCCAGCAGCCAAGACCCAGGGGCCTATGGCTACACCTTC.

The chain is built from TRBV5-5 and TRBJ2-4; the match to TRBD2 covers 8 bases. V dropped 6 bases and J dropped 8; count of bases not matched to a gene: 13. CDR1 is SGHKS, CDR2 YYEKEE, per germline (reference sequence). There are 15 residues in the CDR3. The CDR3 spells CASTPQAGGWDIQYF. The DNA for the CDR3 is TGTGCCAGCACCCCCCAGGCGGGAGGCTGGGACATTCAGTACTTC.

The V gene is TRBV7-9, the J gene TRBJ2-7; the D is unclear. The ends were cut back, 2 bases at V and 6 bases at J, with 8 bases in the middle. CDR3 length: 12 amino acids. In germline, CDR1 is SEHNR, CDR2 FQNEAQ (reference sequence). The CDR3 DNA reads TGTGCCAGCAGCTTAAGAGAGCCCGAGCAGTACTTC. Encoded protein: CASSLREPEQYF.

Here the CDR3 reads CASSIDVLGGVMNEQFF. CDR3 DNA: TGTGCCAGCAGCATTGATGTATTGGGCGGTGTGATGAATGAGCAGTTCTTC. The chain joins TRBV5-6 to TRBJ2-1; the D is unclear. V lost 4 bases, J lost 7 bases, and 24 bases lay in between. The length of the CDR3 is 17 residues. Germline CDR1 reads SGHDT; CDR2 reads YYEEEE.

The chain joins TRBV6-5 to TRBJ2-7; D uncertain. There are 14 residues in the CDR3. Germline CDR1 MNHEY, CDR2 SVGAGI. Trimming took off 2 bases at V and 3 bases at J, with 11 bases between the two ends. The CDR3 here is CASSYGDKDYEQYF. The CDR3 coding sequence is TGTGCCAGCAGTTACGGAGACAAAGACTACGAGCAGTACTTC.

The rearrangement uses TRBV5-1 and TRBJ2-7, with 7 bases fitting TRBD1. From germline, CDR1 is SGHRS and CDR2 YFSETQ. The CDR3 contains 14 residues. After removal of 7 bases from V and 3 bases from J, the junction contained 10 bases not matched to a gene. CDR3 in amino acids: CASHPGQLNYEQYF. DNA for the CDR3: TGCGCCAGCCACCCGGGACAGCTAAACTACGAGCAGTACTTC.

The chain employs TRBV30 and TRBJ1-1; D is unresolved. The CDR3 consists of 14 residues. Trimming left V 4 bases short and J 4 bases short, with 16 bases between. Germline values: CDR1 GTSNPN, CDR2 SVGIG (reference sequence). CDR3 bases: TGTGCCTGGATCCAAGTGGGGTCAGGCACTGAAGCTTTCTTT. Residues: CAWIQVGSGTEAFF.

This clonotype has just one count. V is TRBV12-3 or TRBV12-4 and J is TRBJ2-7; the match to TRBD2 covers 7 bases. Trimming at V came to 7 bases and at J to 5 bases, leaving 5 bases not matched to a gene. The CDR3 loop spans 12 amino acids. The CDR3: CASTSGGNEQYF. CDR3 nucleotide sequence: TGTGCCAGCACCTCCGGGGGGAACGAGCAGTACTTC.

The chain uses TRBV12-3 or TRBV12-4 and TRBJ2-7, with D possibly matching TRBD1 (6 bases). The length of the CDR3 is 14 residues. The V and J ends lost 6 bases and 7 bases respectively, with 19 bases between them. The CDR3 coding sequence is TGTGCCAGCAGCCCGGGACACAGAAGGGGAGAGCAGTACTTC. Residues: CASSPGHRRGEQYF.

The gene calls are TRBV28 and TRBJ1-5, with D tentatively TRBD1 (5 bases). CDR1 and CDR2 (germline): MDHEN, SYDVKM. This CDR3 has 19 amino acids. Deletions cut 6 bases from V and 0 bases from J, with 24 bases between. The CDR3 sequence: CASREQIGGPRLSNQPQHF. DNA of the CDR3: TGTGCCAGCAGAGAGCAAATCGGGGGACCCAGACTTAGCAATCAGCCCCAGCATTTT. The full variable domain, its missing parts supplied by reference TRBV28 and TRBJ1-5, is DVKVTQSSRYLVKRTGEKVFLECVQDMDHENMFWYRQDPGLGLRLIYFSYDVKMKEKGDIPEGYSVSREKKERFSLILESASTNQTSMYLCASREQIGGPRLSNQPQHFGDGTRLSIL.

The V call is TRBV5-4, the J call TRBJ2-1; no firm D call. CDR3 length: 16 residues. Trimming pared 0 bases from V and 6 bases from J, leaving 16 bases between. Per germline, CDR1 SGHNT and CDR2 YYREEE (reference sequence). CDR3: CASSLDGLGSVNEQFF. DNA of the CDR3: TGTGCCAGCAGCTTGGATGGTTTGGGATCAGTCAATGAGCAGTTCTTC.

CDR3 DNA: TGTGCCAGCAGTGTGGCGTTTACTAACTATGGCTACACCTTC. Encoded protein: CASSVAFTNYGYTF. V is TRBV2 and J is TRBJ1-2, with D hard to call. The germline V gene has CDR1 SNHLY and CDR2 FYNNEI. V lost 4 bases to trimming and J lost 0 bases, with 9 bases between them. This CDR3 is built from 14 residues.

CDR3 amino acids: CASSSTTYEQYF. The CDR3, as DNA: TGTGCCAGCAGCTCGACCACCTACGAGCAGTACTTC. This rearrangement joins TRBV13 to TRBJ2-7; D gene unclear. Germline V gene lookup returns CDR1 PRHDT and CDR2 FYEKMQ (reference sequence). The CDR3 contains 12 residues. V dropped 4 bases and J dropped 2 bases, with 6 bases sitting between them.

For the CDR3, the DNA is TGTGCCAGCAGTTTAGCAGGGGGCCACACTGAAGCTTTCTTT. It translates to CASSLAGGHTEAFF. This rearrangement joins TRBV28 to TRBJ1-1; 8 bases are shared with TRBD1. The CDR3 contains 14 residues. The germline gives CDR1 MDHEN, CDR2 SYDVKM. V shed 2 bases, J shed 3 bases, and the junction held 2 bases outside the gene matches.

This chain joins TRBV14 and TRBJ2-2, with D tentatively TRBD1 (6 bases). This CDR3 is built from 17 residues. Looked up from germline, CDR1 is SGHDN and CDR2 is FVKESK. V was shortened by 3 bases and J by 0 bases, with 14 bases between the two germline ends. In DNA form, the CDR3 reads TGTGCCAGCAGCCACCGGGACACCCAAACGAACACCGGGGAGCTGTTTTTT. Its translation is CASSHRDTQTNTGELFF.

This clonotype was detected only a few times. The chain employs TRBV7-9 and TRBJ2-1; D is ambiguous. In germline, CDR1 is SEHNR, CDR2 FQNEAQ (reference sequence). This CDR3 spans 13 amino acids. Trimming took 1 base from V and 4 from J, leaving 5 bases between them. CDR3 DNA sequence: TGTGCCAGCAGCTTAGATCTTTACAATGAGCAGTTCTTC. Translation gives CASSLDLYNEQFF.

This rearrangement joins TRBV28 to TRBJ1-2, with a tentative D call TRBD1 (5 bases). Trimming took off 3 bases at V and 8 bases at J, with 16 bases between the two ends. Germline assignment: CDR1 MDHEN and CDR2 SYDVKM. The CDR3 sequence is 14 residues long. The CDR3 bases are TGTGCCAGCAGTTTTTTGGGACCGTTGATAGGCTACACCTTC. This sequence encodes CASSFLGPLIGYTF.

V usage is TRBV4-1 and J usage is TRBJ2-4; D gene ambiguous. Germline-derived CDR1 and CDR2 are MGHRA and YSYEKL. The CDR3 covers 17 residues. The V end was cut by 3 bases, the J end by 0 bases, with 15 bases between. CDR3 DNA sequence: TGCGCCAGCAGCCAGGGGTATAACTTGCTAGCCAAAAACATTCAGTACTTC. Translated, it gives CASSQGYNLLAKNIQYF.

The chain has TRBV7-8 and TRBJ2-7; 10 nucleotides agree with TRBD1. This CDR3 has 15 amino acids. Germline V gene data show CDR1 as SGHVS and CDR2 as FQNEAQ. V lost 1 base to trimming and J lost 3 bases; unmatched junction nucleotides: 3. The CDR3 DNA reads TGTGCCAGCAGCTTAGGGGGACAGGGGCACTACGAGCAGTACTTC. This gives the protein CASSLGGQGHYEQYF.

The chain recombines TRBV13 with TRBJ2-1; D is possibly TRBD2 (6 bases). This CDR3 has 13 amino acids. The germline V and J ends were trimmed by 11 bases and 4 bases, with 15 bases remaining between them. Per germline, CDR1 PRHDT and CDR2 FYEKMQ (reference sequence). CDR3 loop: CAFRGTEYNEQFF. CDR3 nucleotides: TGTGCCTTCCGCGGGACGGAATACAATGAGCAGTTCTTC. The variable domain in full, with the rest retrieved from reference TRBV13 and TRBJ2-1, is AAGVIQSPRHLIKEKRETATLKCYPIPRHDTVYWYQQGPGQDPQFLISFYEKMQSDKGSIPDRFSAQQFSDYHSELNMSSLELGDSALYFCAFRGTEYNEQFFGPGTRLTVL.

This sequence joins TRBV29-1 and TRBJ2-1; D is possibly TRBD1 or TRBD2 (5 bases each). The CDR3 is made up of 14 amino acids. Trimming stripped 6 bases from V and 7 bases from J, with 19 bases between. The germline gives CDR1 SQVTM, CDR2 ANQGSEA. CDR3 sequence reads: CSVPRVYGENEQFF. As DNA, the CDR3 is TGCAGCGTACCCAGGGTGTACGGGGAGAATGAGCAGTTCTTC.

The chain uses TRBV27 and TRBJ1-5; D might be TRBD1 (5 bases). Germline V gives CDR1 MNHEY, CDR2 SMNVEV (reference sequence). CDR3 length: 16 residues. V was trimmed by 7 bases and J by 2 bases, leaving 18 bases between them. The CDR3 region is CASTPGVYDGNQPQHF. CDR3 nucleotide sequence: TGTGCCAGCACCCCGGGGGTTTACGATGGCAATCAGCCCCAGCATTTT.

This chain uses TRBV12-3 or TRBV12-4 with TRBJ2-5; TRBD2 is a possible D gene (6 bases). The V end was cut by 4 bases, the J end by 2 bases, with 14 bases between. This CDR3 contains 15 residues. Written as DNA, the CDR3 is TGTGCCAGCAGTTCCCCGACTAGAAGTCAAGAGACCCAGTACTTC. Its translation is CASSSPTRSQETQYF.

The chain recombines TRBV12-3 or TRBV12-4 with TRBJ1-1; 7 nucleotides align to TRBD1. J lost 3 bases, V lost 7 bases, and 8 bases had no gene match. The CDR3 has 14 amino acids. CDR3 residues: CASKPQGGYTEAFF. The CDR3 DNA is TGTGCCAGCAAACCGCAGGGGGGGTACACTGAAGCTTTCTTT.

The chain joins TRBV19 to TRBJ1-1; a possible D gene is TRBD1 (6 bases). Germline V gene sequence: CDR1 LNHDA, CDR2 SQIVND (reference sequence). This CDR3 region has 12 residues. Trimming shortened V by 6 bases and J by 4 bases, and 9 bases separated the two germline ends. CDR3 bases: TGTGCCAGTAGCGACAGGCGCACTGAAGCTTTCTTT. It yields the protein CASSDRRTEAFF.

This chain joins TRBV7-9 and TRBJ2-7; TRBD1 is a possible D gene (6 bases). In germline, CDR1 is SEHNR, CDR2 FQNEAQ (reference sequence). The CDR3 has 13 residues. V shed 5 bases and J shed 3 bases, with 11 bases lying between them. The CDR3, as DNA: TGTGCCAGCAGCCCAAGGGACAACTACGAGCAGTACTTC. Amino acid sequence: CASSPRDNYEQYF.

V and J are TRBV4-2 and TRBJ1-5; no definite D call. This CDR3 region has 16 residues. Germline V CDR1 and CDR2: LGHNA, YNFKEQ. Trimming removed 5 bases from V and 3 bases from J, with 17 bases in between. The CDR3 loop is CASSAQATRPNQPQHF. As DNA, the CDR3 is TGTGCCAGCAGCGCCCAGGCGACGCGACCCAATCAGCCCCAGCATTTT.

The CDR3 region has the DNA TGTGCCAGCAGTTACTATTCAGAGCCGTCCCTTAATGAGCAGTTCTTC. Encoded protein: CASSYYSEPSLNEQFF. V gene TRBV6-5 combines with J gene TRBJ2-1, with D unclear. Germline-derived CDR1 and CDR2 are MNHEY and SVGAGI. Trimming took 1 base from V and 7 from J, leaving 17 bases between them. The CDR3 is 16 residues long.

The V call is TRBV20-1, the J call TRBJ2-7; 8 positions agree with TRBD2. Germline CDR1 reads DFQATT; CDR2 reads SNEGSKA (reference sequence). The CDR3 runs to 16 residues. With 1 base clipped from V and 0 bases from J, the junction kept 8 bases outside the gene matches. CDR3 sequence: CSARAQLAASSYEQYF. DNA of the CDR3: TGCAGTGCTAGAGCCCAACTAGCGGCGAGCTCCTACGAGCAGTACTTC.

CDR3 sequence (DNA): TGTGCCAGCAGTTTATTAGCGGGGATTCTGAATGAGCAGTTCTTC. Residues: CASSLLAGILNEQFF. V usage is TRBV28 and J usage is TRBJ2-1; 8 nucleotides line up with TRBD2. CDR3 length: 15 amino acids. Germline CDR1 is MDHEN and CDR2 is SYDVKM. J gave up 7 bases and V 1 base, and 6 bases lay outside the gene matches.